Below, 12 T cell receptor beta chains from the same sample are listed, as sequenced in a study of T cells in Graves' hyperthyroidism and ophthalmopathy (dated by TCRdb to between 2018 and 2021). Libraries were made using multiplex PCR. The instrument given in TCRdb is Illumina HiSeq 2000. Amplification of TCR beta CDR3 regions was carried out from RNA transcripts. The TCR CDR3 was subjected to a first round of RT-PCR using the HTBI primer set and the Qiagen OneStep RT-PCR kit. Clones were called with MiXCR by TCRdb after fastp trimmed the public reads at Q25, and only in-frame beta chains were retained. Each CDR3 protein appears once, grouped with its most common genes and DNA. The sample profile shows approximately 330,000 distinct CDR3 sequences; around 20% of them were found once. 50% to 65% of the sample is taken by the ten largest. Sequencing was carried out using blood. Receptor source: a woman in her 50s with Graves' hyperthyroidism.

This clonotype has more than one count but fewer than ten. This chain connects TRBV9 to TRBJ2-1, with D uncertain. This CDR3 contains 15 residues. Germline CDR1 reads SGDLS; CDR2 reads YYNGEE. Between the trimmed V and J ends, which lost 4 bases and 5 bases, there was a span of 16 bases. The CDR3 region is CASSLSPGNNNEQFF. CDR3 nucleotide sequence: TGTGCCAGCAGCCTAAGTCCCGGAAATAACAATGAGCAGTTCTTC.

The chain couples TRBV28 to TRBJ1-3; D is unclear. The CDR3 loop spans 16 amino acids. V was shortened by 7 bases and J by 2 bases, with 18 bases between the two germline ends. Per germline, CDR1 MDHEN and CDR2 SYDVKM. CDR3 in amino acids: CASTPWEGNPGNTIYF. Written as DNA, the CDR3 is TGTGCCAGCACTCCCTGGGAGGGAAACCCTGGAAACACCATATATTTT. Full variable domain (outside the CDR3, taken from reference TRBV28 and TRBJ1-3): DVKVTQSSRYLVKRTGEKVFLECVQDMDHENMFWYRQDPGLGLRLIYFSYDVKMKEKGDIPEGYSVSREKKERFSLILESASTNQTSMYLCASTPWEGNPGNTIYFGEGSWLTVV.

This clonotype was seen more than once but under ten times. Just one base apart from a much larger clone, this may be a read error. The chain joins TRBV5-1 to TRBJ2-1; D is perhaps TRBD1 (6 bases). The CDR3 extends over 13 amino acids. Looked up from germline, CDR1 is SGHRS and CDR2 is YFSETQ. The CDR3 reads CASRDSLNNGQFF. The CDR3 region has the DNA TGCGCCAGCAGGGACAGCCTAAACAATGGGCAGTTCTTC.

This clonotype was seen only once. This chain links TRBV20-1 with TRBJ1-3, with a tentative D call TRBD1 (6 bases). Trimming stripped 1 base from V and 0 bases from J, with 10 bases between. CDR1 and CDR2 (germline): DFQATT, SNEGSKA (reference sequence). The CDR3 runs to 15 residues. CDR3 amino acids: CSARVGTNSGNTIYF. The CDR3 bases are TGCAGTGCTAGAGTCGGGACAAACTCTGGAAACACCATATATTTT.

This clonotype has a count of ten or more. The rearrangement uses TRBV6-2 or TRBV6-3 and TRBJ2-5, with D unclear. V shed 6 bases and J shed 7 bases, with 15 bases lying between them. The length of the CDR3 is 13 residues. The germline V gene has CDR1 MNHEY and CDR2 SVGEGT. The CDR3 loop reads CASRGDPRRTQYF. In DNA form, the CDR3 reads TGTGCCAGCAGGGGCGACCCAAGACGGACCCAGTACTTC.

This clonotype has a count of ten or more. The V and J genes are TRBV2 and TRBJ2-3; D might be TRBD1 (5 bases). Per germline, CDR1 SNHLY and CDR2 FYNNEI. The CDR3 length is 14 residues. The V gene lost 8 bases and the J gene lost 3 bases, with 15 bases spanning the gap. CDR3 residues: CASQGLRSTDTQYF. Written as DNA, the CDR3 is TGTGCCAGCCAGGGTCTCAGGTCAACAGATACGCAGTATTTT. Drawing the rest from reference TRBV2 and TRBJ2-3, the complete variable domain is EPEVTQTPSHQVTQMGQEVILRCVPISNHLYFYWYRQILGQKVEFLVSFYNNEISEKSEIFDDQFSVERPDGSNFTLKIRSTKLEDSAMYFCASQGLRSTDTQYFGPGTRLTVL.

CDR3 sequence (DNA): TGTGCCAGCAGACAGGGGTCGGGCGAGCAGTACTTC. Protein sequence: CASRQGSGEQYF. This chain links TRBV7-2 with TRBJ2-7; 7 bases fit TRBD1. This CDR3 comprises 12 residues. The J segment lost 6 bases and the V segment lost 6 bases, leaving 5 bases of the junction unmatched. Germline V gene data show CDR1 as SGHTA and CDR2 as FQGNSA.

This clonotype was seen ten or more times. This sequence joins TRBV13 and TRBJ1-1; D may be TRBD1 (5 bases). Germline-derived CDR1 and CDR2 are PRHDT and FYEKMQ (reference sequence). The CDR3 is 13 amino acids. V lost 6 bases to trimming and J lost 1 base, with 9 bases between them. The CDR3 region has the DNA TGTGCCAGCAGGGGAACAGGGAACACTGAAGCTTTCTTT. This gives the protein CASRGTGNTEAFF. Variable domain in full (rest from reference TRBV13 and TRBJ1-1): AAGVIQSPRHLIKEKRETATLKCYPIPRHDTVYWYQQGPGQDPQFLISFYEKMQSDKGSIPDRFSAQQFSDYHSELNMSSLELGDSALYFCASRGTGNTEAFFGQGTRLTVV.

This sequence joins TRBV2 and TRBJ2-2; 9 bases align to TRBD2. CDR3 length: 15 residues. Germline lookup yields CDR1 SNHLY and CDR2 FYNNEI. Unmatched junction bases numbered 9, after V lost 6 bases and J lost 7 bases. CDR3 sequence reads: CASSDPGLASGELFF. CDR3 nucleotides: TGTGCCAGCAGCGATCCGGGACTAGCAAGCGGGGAGCTGTTTTTT. The variable domain in full, with the rest retrieved from reference TRBV2 and TRBJ2-2, is EPEVTQTPSHQVTQMGQEVILRCVPISNHLYFYWYRQILGQKVEFLVSFYNNEISEKSEIFDDQFSVERPDGSNFTLKIRSTKLEDSAMYFCASSDPGLASGELFFGEGSRLTVL.

The chain uses TRBV18 and TRBJ2-7; D is uncertain. The CDR3 runs 12 residues. Germline V gene data show CDR1 as KGHSH and CDR2 as LQKENI. V was clipped by 7 bases and J by 6 bases, with 13 bases between them. The CDR3 is CASWPGYGEQYF. The CDR3, as DNA: TGTGCCAGCTGGCCCGGGTACGGCGAGCAGTACTTC.

This clonotype was picked up a small number of times. An end of the junction does not agree with germline; a read error may underlie this. The V gene is TRBV4-2, the J gene TRBJ1-3; no clear D. There are 14 residues in the CDR3. Germline-derived CDR1 and CDR2 are LGHNA and YNFKEQ. The CDR3 DNA is TGTGCCAGCAGCCAAGAGCTGGTTGGAAACACCATGTATTTT. It encodes CASSQELVGNTMYF.

This clonotype was counted many times. The genes are TRBV20-1 and TRBJ1-1; D is perhaps TRBD1 (6 bases). The V end lost 5 bases, the J end lost 1 base, and 11 bases lay between the germline ends. The CDR3 totals 13 residues. Germline CDR1 reads DFQATT; CDR2 reads SNEGSKA (reference sequence). The CDR3 protein is CSAGATGNTEAFF. The CDR3 DNA reads TGCAGTGCTGGAGCGACAGGGAACACTGAAGCTTTCTTT.